The 23 T cell receptor beta chains below were found in one sample sequenced in a study of cytomegalovirus exposure and HLA in healthy donors. This PCR relied on a set of 60 Vbeta primers and 13 Jbeta primers. Sequencing was performed with immunoSEQ multiplex PCR; in TCRdb, only in-frame clones are kept and a portion is missing. Of about 100,000 clones in the sample, roughly 80% are singletons; the top ten hold 4.1%. Sample: PBMCs. The receptors come from a middle-aged man in good health and CMV-seronegative.

The chain recombines TRBV6-5 with TRBJ1-1; 9 bases align to TRBD1. V gave up 10 bases and J gave up 5 bases; unmatched junction bases: 11. Looked up from germline, CDR1 is MNHEY and CDR2 is SVGAGI. The length of the CDR3 is 14 residues. Here the CDR3 reads CATKTGGRWTEAFF. CDR3 in DNA: TGTGCCACCAAGACAGGGGGAAGGTGGACTGAAGCTTTCTTT.

The gene calls are TRBV28 and TRBJ2-7, with D perhaps matching TRBD2 (6 bases). The CDR3 covers 14 residues. In germline, CDR1 is MDHEN, CDR2 SYDVKM. Trimming stripped 6 bases from V and 0 bases from J, with 12 bases between. The CDR3 nucleotides read TGTGCCAGCAGCGGGACTGACGGCTCCTACGAGCAGTACGTC. The encoded protein is CASSGTDGSYEQYV.

The chain couples TRBV6-6 to TRBJ2-3, with 7 bases fitting TRBD1. Trimming at V came to 0 bases and at J to 6 bases, leaving 3 bases not matched to a gene. Germline V gene sequence: CDR1 MNHNY, CDR2 SVGAGI (reference sequence). The CDR3 has 14 residues. As DNA, the CDR3 is TGTGCCAGCAGTTACTCGAGGGGGCCGGATACGCAGTATTTT. Translation: CASSYSRGPDTQYF.

V usage is TRBV11-3 and J usage is TRBJ2-7; weak D call: TRBD1 (6 bases). Germline V lookup: CDR1 SGHNT, CDR2 YENEEA. The CDR3 sequence is 14 residues long. The ends were cut back, 5 bases at V and 2 bases at J, with 13 bases in the middle. The CDR3 bases are TGTGCCAGCAGCCCCTCCGGACAGACCTACGAGCAGTACGTC. Amino acid sequence: CASSPSGQTYEQYV.

J is TRBJ1-4 and V is TRBV19; perhaps TRBD1 as D (5 bases). The CDR3 totals 14 residues. V lost 8 bases to trimming and J lost 0 bases, with 10 bases between them. From germline, CDR1 is LNHDA and CDR2 SQIVND (reference sequence). CDR3 DNA sequence: TGTGCCAGTGGGGGAGGGGCAACTAATGAAAAACTGTTTTTT. This translates into CASGGGATNEKLFF.

The V call is TRBV5-5, the J call TRBJ2-5; tentative D call: TRBD2 (5 bases). This CDR3 spans 15 amino acids. Germline-derived CDR1 and CDR2 are SGHKS and YYEKEE (reference sequence). Trimming removed 4 bases at V and 5 bases at J, with 18 bases between. The CDR3 is CASSRDGSFGETQYF. The CDR3 DNA is TGTGCCAGCAGCCGGGATGGGTCCTTCGGTGAGACCCAGTACTTC. The whole variable domain, filled in from reference TRBV5-5 and TRBJ2-5, reads DAGVTQSPTHLIKTRGQQVTLRCSPISGHKSVSWYQQVLGQGPQFIFQYYEKEERGRGNFPDRFSARQFPNYSSELNVNALLLGDSALYLCASSRDGSFGETQYFGPGTRLLVL.

The chain combines TRBV7-7 with TRBJ2-7, with 9 bases fitting TRBD1. V lost 5 bases to trimming and J lost 3 bases; unmatched junction nucleotides: 8. This CDR3 is 15 amino acids long. The germline gives CDR1 SSHAT, CDR2 FNYEAQ (reference sequence). The CDR3 coding sequence is TGTGCCAGCAGCCAAGGGACAGGGAGTTTCTACGAGCAGTACTTC. The encoded protein is CASSQGTGSFYEQYF. Complete variable domain (other parts from reference TRBV7-7 and TRBJ2-7): GAGVSQSPRYKVTKRGQDVTLRCDPISSHATLYWYQQALGQGPEFLTYFNYEAQPDKSGLPSDRFSAERPEGSISTLTIQRTEQRDSAMYRCASSQGTGSFYEQYFGPGTRLTVT.

This clone was seen once. The rearrangement links TRBV5-1 to TRBJ1-4, with 8 bases that match TRBD1. This CDR3 comprises 16 residues. Per the germline V gene, CDR1 is SGHRS and CDR2 is YFSETQ. V gave up 4 bases and J gave up 7 bases; unmatched junction bases: 12. The CDR3 bases are TGCGCCAGCAGCCCGAATCAGGGGGCTGGCCTTGAAAAACTGTTTTTT. Encoded protein: CASSPNQGAGLEKLFF.

This rearrangement joins TRBV25-1 to TRBJ1-6, with a possible D match to TRBD1 (6 bases). CDR3 length equals 16 residues. From germline, CDR1 is MGHDK and CDR2 SYGVNS. The germline V and J ends were trimmed by 4 bases and 6 bases, with 16 bases remaining between them. The DNA of the CDR3 is TGTGCCAGCAGTGTTGGGGGGCCGGGGGGTAATTCACCCCTCCACTTT. Translating it yields CASSVGGPGGNSPLHF.

The chain combines TRBV18 with TRBJ1-1, with D possibly matching TRBD1 (5 bases). Trimming shortened V by 4 bases and J by 1 base, and 10 bases separated the two germline ends. The CDR3 consists of 14 residues. Germline V gene sequence: CDR1 KGHSH, CDR2 LQKENI. The CDR3 nucleotides are TGTGCCAGCTCACAGGACATTTCGAACACTGAAGCTTTCTTT. Amino acids: CASSQDISNTEAFF.

A few counts support this clone. The same CDR3 arises from other DNA sequences in this sample as well. V gene TRBV5-1 combines with J gene TRBJ2-7; a weak D match, TRBD1 (5 bases). There are 15 residues in the CDR3. Per germline, CDR1 SGHRS and CDR2 YFSETQ. The germline V and J ends were trimmed by 0 bases and 2 bases, with 12 bases remaining between them. The DNA for the CDR3 is TGCGCCAGCAGCTTGGGGCAGGGATCCCCCTACGAGCAGTACGTC. Encoded protein: CASSLGQGSPYEQYV.

This chain connects TRBV15 to TRBJ1-1, with TRBD1 matching 8 bases. With V trimmed by 5 bases and J by 4 bases, 3 bases remained unmatched. This CDR3 has 13 amino acids. Germline V CDR1 and CDR2: LNHNV, YYDKDF (reference sequence). As DNA, the CDR3 is TGTGCCACCAGCGGGGACAGGACCACTGAAGCTTTCTTT. As protein: CATSGDRTTEAFF.

This chain links TRBV7-3 with TRBJ2-3; TRBD2 agrees at 8 bases. The germline V gene has CDR1 SGHTA and CDR2 FQGTGA. This CDR3 is 16 amino acids long. V lost 0 bases, J lost 6 bases, and 8 bases stayed unmatched. CDR3 amino acids: CASSLTNSPSGDTQYF. CDR3 DNA: TGTGCCAGCAGCTTAACGAATTCGCCTAGCGGGGATACGCAGTATTTT.

V gene TRBV11-2 combines with J gene TRBJ2-7; 7 bases line up with TRBD1. V shed 3 bases and J 5 bases; nucleotides not matched to a gene: 4. CDR1 and CDR2 (germline): SGHAT, FQNNGV. This CDR3 has 13 residues. CDR3 amino acids: CASSLAGGDEQYF. The CDR3, as DNA: TGTGCCAGCAGCTTGGCAGGGGGTGACGAGCAGTACTTC.

V gene TRBV30 combines with J gene TRBJ1-1; 7 bases line up with TRBD1. This CDR3 has 15 amino acids. Germline-derived CDR1 and CDR2 are GTSNPN and SVGIG (reference sequence). The V gene end was trimmed by 3 bases and the J gene end by 4 bases; junction bases not matched to a gene: 11. In DNA, the CDR3 is TGTGCCTGGAGGAAGATAGGGGGCGTGGGCACTGAAGCTTTCTTT. Its translation: CAWRKIGGVGTEAFF.

The chain recombines TRBV7-8 with TRBJ2-7; D not certain. Trimming took off 5 bases at V and 3 bases at J, with 5 bases between the two ends. The CDR3 extends over 11 amino acids. The germline V gene encodes CDR1 SGHVS and CDR2 FQNEAQ. Here the CDR3 DNA reads TGTGCCAGCAGCCTAATCTACGAGCAGTACTTC. Translated: CASSLIYEQYF.

The chain joins TRBV14 to TRBJ2-3; TRBD2 aligns across 9 bases. In germline, CDR1 is SGHDN, CDR2 FVKESK. The J segment lost 6 bases and the V segment lost 4 bases, leaving 5 bases of the junction unmatched. The CDR3 has 14 amino acids. The CDR3 DNA reads as TGTGCCAGCAGCCGTAGCGGGGGTGCCGATACGCAGTATTTT. It is translated as CASSRSGGADTQYF.

This clone was picked up a small number of times. The CDR3, as DNA: TGTGCCAGCTCCTCAACGTGGGCCTACGAGCAGTACTTC. It specifies CASSSTWAYEQYF. The V gene is TRBV18, the J gene TRBJ2-5; D is uncertain. The DNA end is more similar to TRBJ2-7, so the J call may be wrong. Germline lookup yields CDR1 KGHSH and CDR2 LQKENI. The CDR3 has 13 amino acids.

This clone was observed a few times. The rearrangement joins TRBV28 to TRBJ1-2; D gene unclear. CDR3 size: 13 residues. Germline V gives CDR1 MDHEN, CDR2 SYDVKM. Trimming stripped 4 bases from V and 8 bases from J, with 14 bases between. The CDR3 DNA is TGTGCCAGCAGTTCCAGGCCCGCGACGGGCTACACCTTC. Translated, it gives CASSSRPATGYTF.

This chain connects TRBV7-2 to TRBJ1-1, with TRBD1 as a possible D gene (6 bases). In germline, CDR1 is SGHTA, CDR2 FQGNSA. Trimming removed 5 bases at V and 3 bases at J, with 10 bases between. The CDR3 consists of 13 residues. CDR3 DNA sequence: TGTGCCAGCAGCCAGACAGGCTACACTGAAGCTTTCTTT. This sequence encodes CASSQTGYTEAFF.

The genes are TRBV6-5 and TRBJ1-6, with a tentative D call TRBD1 (6 bases). V dropped 6 bases and J dropped 6 bases, with 15 bases sitting between them. CDR1 is MNHEY, CDR2 SVGAGI, per germline. The CDR3 totals 15 residues. CDR3 in amino acids: CASRPRQAPNSPLHF. The CDR3 bases are TGTGCCAGCAGGCCCAGACAGGCGCCTAATTCACCCCTCCACTTT.

This chain links TRBV27 with TRBJ2-5; perhaps TRBD2 as D (5 bases). CDR1 is MNHEY and CDR2 is SMNVEV in the germline V gene (reference sequence). Trimming cost V 5 bases and J 0 bases, with 10 bases left between them. The CDR3 has 14 residues. In DNA, the CDR3 is TGTGCCAGCAGTACTCGACTACACCAAGAGACCCAGTACTTC. It encodes CASSTRLHQETQYF.

This rearrangement joins TRBV5-1 to TRBJ1-2, with 7 bases aligning to TRBD1. This CDR3 has 13 residues. In germline, CDR1 is SGHRS, CDR2 YFSETQ. V trimming: 2 bases; J trimming: 6 bases; junction bases outside the gene matches: 4. The CDR3 DNA reads as TGCGCCAGCAGCTTAGTAGGGGGCGATGGCTACACCTTC. Translating gives CASSLVGGDGYTF.